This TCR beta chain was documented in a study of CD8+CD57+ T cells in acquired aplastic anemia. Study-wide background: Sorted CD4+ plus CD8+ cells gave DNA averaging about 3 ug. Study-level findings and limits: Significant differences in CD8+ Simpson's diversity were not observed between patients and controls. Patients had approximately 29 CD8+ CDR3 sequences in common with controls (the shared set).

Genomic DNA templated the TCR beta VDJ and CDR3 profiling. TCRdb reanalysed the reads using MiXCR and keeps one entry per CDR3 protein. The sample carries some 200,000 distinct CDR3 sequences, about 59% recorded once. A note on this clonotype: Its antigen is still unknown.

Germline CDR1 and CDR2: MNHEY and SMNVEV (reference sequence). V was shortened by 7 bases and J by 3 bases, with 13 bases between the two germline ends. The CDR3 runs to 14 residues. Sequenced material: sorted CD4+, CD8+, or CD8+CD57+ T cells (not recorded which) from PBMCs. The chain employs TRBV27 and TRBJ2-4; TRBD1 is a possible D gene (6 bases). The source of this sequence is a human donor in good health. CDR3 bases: TGTGCCAGCACTCCAACGACAGGCAAAAACATTCAGTACTTC. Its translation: CASTPTTGKNIQYF.